The 31 T cell receptor beta chains in this list originate from one sample, sequenced in a study of T cell repertoires in cytomegalovirus infection. TCRdb used MiXCR to reprocess the reads, holding one entry per CDR3 protein. The repertoire holds approximately 500,000 distinct CDR3 sequences, 16% seen once, with roughly a quarter in the top ten. Source material: CD8+ T cells from PBMCs. These receptors all stem from a human donor in good health (CMV status not recorded). Some clones in this sample may be carry-over from other donors' samples.

This clonotype was counted many times. The chain has TRBV25-1 and TRBJ2-1, with D maybe TRBD2 (7 bases). V was clipped by 2 bases and J by 6 bases, with 17 bases between them. The CDR3 sequence is 16 residues long. Germline-derived CDR1 and CDR2 are MGHDK and SYGVNS. The CDR3 nucleotides are TGTGCCAGCAGTGAACGGTGGGACACGGGGGGCAATGAGCAGTTCTTC. Translating it yields CASSERWDTGGNEQFF.

The CDR3 spells CASSGQFSGNTIYF. For the CDR3, the DNA is TGTGCCAGTTCCGGACAGTTCTCTGGAAACACCATATATTTT. The V and J genes are TRBV2 and TRBJ1-3; D may be TRBD1 (6 bases). Deletions cut 9 bases from V and 0 bases from J, with 12 bases between. Germline V gives CDR1 SNHLY, CDR2 FYNNEI. This CDR3 has 14 amino acids.

This clonotype showed up just a few times. The V gene is TRBV28, the J gene TRBJ2-7; the D is unclear. V lost 5 bases to trimming and J lost 4 bases, with 12 bases between them. The CDR3 extends over 13 amino acids. Germline loops: CDR1 MDHEN, CDR2 SYDVKM. This chain's CDR3 is CASSRVERYEQYF. Here the CDR3 DNA reads TGTGCCAGCAGTCGGGTGGAGAGGTACGAGCAGTACTTC.

J is TRBJ1-4 and V is TRBV4-1; D remains unclear. There are 12 residues in the CDR3. The V gene lost 1 base and the J gene lost 8 bases, with 5 bases spanning the gap. CDR1 is MGHRA and CDR2 is YSYEKL in the germline V gene. The CDR3 is CASSQGWEKLFF. CDR3 nucleotide sequence: TGCGCCAGCAGCCAAGGATGGGAAAAACTGTTTTTT.

The gene calls are TRBV20-1 and TRBJ2-2, with D perhaps being TRBD1 or TRBD2 (6 bases each). V was shortened by 0 bases and J by 3 bases, with 14 bases between the two germline ends. The CDR3 spans 16 residues. Germline values: CDR1 DFQATT, CDR2 SNEGSKA (reference sequence). The CDR3 sequence is CSARERAGEDTGELFF. The CDR3 bases are TGCAGTGCTAGAGAGAGGGCAGGGGAGGACACCGGGGAGCTGTTTTTT.

In this sample, this clonotype turned up many times. At one end the junction does not follow the germline gene, possibly because of a read error. The gene calls are TRBV7-6 and TRBJ1-1; D gene unclear. Germline V CDR1 and CDR2: SGHVS, FNYEAQ. There are 13 residues in the CDR3. Here the CDR3 reads CASTLSGGTEAFF. CDR3 nucleotide sequence: TGTGCCAGCACCTTAAGCGGCGGCACTGAAGCTTTCTTT.

The chain links TRBV28 to TRBJ1-5, with D unclear. There are 13 residues in the CDR3. CDR1 MDHEN and CDR2 SYDVKM come from the germline V gene. Trimming cost V 1 base and J 10 bases, with 11 bases left between them. The CDR3 DNA is TGTGCCAGCAGTTTATCCCGGACGGGACCCCAGCATTTT. It codes for CASSLSRTGPQHF.

The chain employs TRBV15 and TRBJ1-4; D gene ambiguous. This CDR3 has 13 amino acids. Germline assignment: CDR1 LNHNV and CDR2 YYDKDF (reference sequence). The V gene lost 1 base and the J gene lost 12 bases, with 12 bases spanning the gap. CDR3 bases: TGTGCCACCAGCAGAGTATCGGGTCGTGAACTGTTTTTT. Residues: CATSRVSGRELFF. The full variable domain, its missing parts supplied by reference TRBV15 and TRBJ1-4, is DAMVIQNPRYQVTQFGKPVTLSCSQTLNHNVMYWYQQKSSQAPKLLFHYYDKDFNNEADTPDNFQSRRPNTSFCFLDIRSPGLGDTAMYLCATSRVSGRELFFGSGTQLSVL.

This clonotype was recorded many times. The chain carries TRBV7-3 and TRBJ2-1; 8 bases match TRBD1. The CDR3 runs to 17 residues. Germline lookup yields CDR1 SGHTA and CDR2 FQGTGA. J was trimmed by 3 bases and V by 0 bases; bases with no gene match: 7. In nucleotides, the CDR3 is TGTGCCAGCAGCTTAACGGGGAGGACAGGGAACTACAATGAGCAGTTCTTC. Translation: CASSLTGRTGNYNEQFF.

J is TRBJ1-4 and V is TRBV28; 10 positions match TRBD1. The CDR3 sequence is 15 residues long. V was clipped by 6 bases and J by 1 base; unmatched bases: 2. Per germline, CDR1 MDHEN and CDR2 SYDVKM. Written as DNA, the CDR3 is TGTGCCAGCAGCGACAGGGGGCAAACTAATGAAAAACTGTTTTTT. Translated: CASSDRGQTNEKLFF.

The V gene is TRBV5-1, the J gene TRBJ1-1; D uncertain. The CDR3 runs to 14 residues. V lost 4 bases to trimming and J lost 0 bases, with 10 bases between them. CDR1 and CDR2 (germline): SGHRS, YFSETQ. CDR3 DNA: TGCGCCAGCAGCCCTACCAGGATGAACACTGAAGCTTTCTTT. Protein sequence: CASSPTRMNTEAFF.

The chain uses TRBV7-9 and TRBJ1-1; tentatively, D is TRBD1 (6 bases). CDR1 and CDR2 (germline): SEHNR, FQNEAQ (reference sequence). V was cut by 6 bases and J by 6 bases, with 14 bases left in between. CDR3 length equals 13 residues. Here the CDR3 DNA reads TGTGCCAGCAGTTGGGGGGCGACACCTGAAGCTTTCTTT. This gives the protein CASSWGATPEAFF.

This clonotype has at least ten counts. The CDR3 DNA is TGTGCCAGCAGTACCAGACTAGCGGGAGGGGCTAGTGAGCAGTTCTTC. Translating it yields CASSTRLAGGASEQFF. J is TRBJ2-1 and V is TRBV12-3 or TRBV12-4; 14 nucleotides agree with TRBD2. The CDR3 covers 16 residues. The V and J ends lost 5 bases and 9 bases, in that order; junction bases with no gene match: 9.

The chain links TRBV13 to TRBJ1-2, with TRBD1 matching over 8 bases. The trim removed 5 bases at V and 8 bases at J, leaving 10 bases unmatched. The CDR3 is made up of 14 amino acids. Germline V CDR1 and CDR2: PRHDT, FYEKMQ (reference sequence). The CDR3 DNA is TGTGCCAGCAGCCAACGGGACAGGACGGTAGGCTACACCTTC. Translation gives CASSQRDRTVGYTF.

The chain is built from TRBV7-3 and TRBJ2-7; 13 positions agree with TRBD2. This CDR3 has 16 residues. V shed 3 bases, J shed 4 bases, and the junction held 6 bases outside the gene matches. Per the germline V gene, CDR1 is SGHTA and CDR2 is FQGTGA. For the CDR3, the DNA is TGTGCCAGCAGCTTGTTCGGGACTAGCGGGATGTACGAGCAGTACTTC. It specifies CASSLFGTSGMYEQYF.

This clonotype appeared a few times. CDR3 nucleotide sequence: TGTGCCTGGAGCGGACAGGGCTCTGGAAACACCATATATTTT. Translated, it gives CAWSGQGSGNTIYF. The rearrangement links TRBV30 to TRBJ1-3; 8 positions match TRBD1. With 3 bases clipped from V and 0 bases from J, the junction kept 1 base outside the gene matches. Germline CDR1 and CDR2: GTSNPN and SVGIG (reference sequence). The CDR3 has 14 residues. The variable domain in full, with the rest retrieved from reference TRBV30 and TRBJ1-3, is SQTIHQWPATLVQPVGSPLSLECTVEGTSNPNLYWYRQAAGRGLQLLFYSVGIGQISSEVPQNLSASRPQDRQFILSSKKLLLSDSGFYLCAWSGQGSGNTIYFGEGSWLTVV.

This clonotype was seen repeatedly, ten times or more. The J gene is TRBJ1-3, the V gene TRBV11-2, with D perhaps TRBD1 (5 bases). CDR3 size: 15 residues. Germline CDR1 and CDR2: SGHAT and FQNNGV. V lost 0 bases, J lost 9 bases, and 15 bases lay in between. As DNA, the CDR3 is TGTGCCAGCAGCTTAGACGGGACGGGAAAGGGCACCATATATTTT. This gives the protein CASSLDGTGKGTIYF.

The CDR3 protein is CASSLDMTGNYEQYF. The CDR3 DNA reads TGTGCCAGCAGCTTGGATATGACAGGGAACTACGAGCAGTACTTC. V is TRBV7-9 and J is TRBJ2-7, with 7 bases matching TRBD1. This CDR3 region has 15 residues. The J segment lost 3 bases and the V segment lost 3 bases, leaving 8 bases of the junction unmatched. Germline-derived CDR1 and CDR2 are SEHNR and FQNEAQ (reference sequence).

This clonotype was observed at least ten times. This sequence joins TRBV7-6 and TRBJ2-3; tentatively, D is TRBD1 (5 bases). V gave up 3 bases and J gave up 2 bases, with 12 bases separating them. The CDR3 has 15 residues. Germline lookup yields CDR1 SGHVS and CDR2 FNYEAQ. The CDR3 coding sequence is TGTGCCAGCAGCTTTGAGTGGGGCTCCACAGATACGCAGTATTTT. The encoded protein is CASSFEWGSTDTQYF.

This clonotype appeared many times. The V and J genes are TRBV5-6 and TRBJ2-2; 11 nucleotides agree with TRBD2. Germline V CDR1 and CDR2: SGHDT, YYEEEE. After removal of 4 bases from V and 5 bases from J, the junction contained 7 bases not matched to a gene. The CDR3 totals 16 residues. The CDR3 region is CASSVLSGRGTGELFF. The CDR3 nucleotides read TGTGCCAGCAGCGTCCTTAGCGGGAGGGGTACCGGGGAGCTGTTTTTT.

To note about this clonotype: The junction departs from germline at one end; a sequencing error may be responsible. CDR3 DNA: TGTGCCAGCAGCTTTTCCTTCACATACGATCAGTACTTC. Translated, it gives CASSFSFTYDQYF. The rearrangement joins TRBV7-6 to TRBJ2-7; the D is unclear. The CDR3 length is 13 residues. In germline, CDR1 is SGHVS, CDR2 FNYEAQ.

This clonotype was counted ten times or more. V usage is TRBV7-3 and J usage is TRBJ2-7; 8 nucleotides agree with TRBD2. The junction had 7 bases not matched to a gene; V was cut back by 4 bases and J by 5 bases. CDR1 and CDR2 from the germline V gene are SGHTA and FQGTGA. The CDR3 is made up of 14 amino acids. This chain's CDR3 is CASSSAGTSNEQYF. CDR3 DNA: TGTGCCAGCAGCTCCGCCGGGACTAGTAACGAGCAGTACTTC.

This clonotype was seen repeatedly, ten times or more. The chain joins TRBV7-9 to TRBJ2-1, with D possibly matching TRBD2 (5 bases). V gave up 2 bases and J gave up 5 bases, with 7 bases separating them. Germline lookup yields CDR1 SEHNR and CDR2 FQNEAQ (reference sequence). CDR3 length: 13 amino acids. The CDR3 bases are TGTGCCAGCAGCTTACCGGGGAACAATGAGCAGTTCTTC. Translating it yields CASSLPGNNEQFF. Using reference TRBV7-9 and TRBJ2-1 for the parts outside the CDR3, the full variable domain is DTGVSQNPRHKITKRGQNVTFRCDPISEHNRLYWYRQTLGQGPEFLTYFQNEAQLEKSRLLSDRFSAERPKGSFSTLEIQRTEQGDSAMYLCASSLPGNNEQFFGPGTRLTVL.

This clonotype was counted many times. This chain joins TRBV19 and TRBJ1-1, with 8 bases lining up with TRBD1. The CDR3 length is 12 residues. The V gene's germline CDR1 is LNHDA and CDR2 SQIVND (reference sequence). V gave up 10 bases and J gave up 3 bases; unmatched junction bases: 4. For the CDR3, the DNA is TGTGCCACTCGGACAGGGCACACTGAAGCTTTCTTT. The encoded protein is CATRTGHTEAFF.

This clonotype came up a few times. This rearrangement joins TRBV3-1 to TRBJ2-7; possible D gene TRBD2, 5 bases. The CDR3 totals 15 residues. The germline V and J ends were trimmed by 3 bases and 3 bases, with 15 bases remaining between them. Germline V CDR1 and CDR2: LGHDT, YNNKEL (reference sequence). The CDR3 bases are TGTGCCAGCAGCCAGACTTGGACGGGGAACTACGAGCAGTACTTC. As protein: CASSQTWTGNYEQYF.

The chain uses TRBV11-2 and TRBJ2-7; the match to TRBD1 covers 9 bases. V was clipped by 5 bases and J by 7 bases; unmatched bases: 9. The CDR3 spans 14 residues. The V gene's germline CDR1 is SGHAT and CDR2 FQNNGV. The CDR3 region has the DNA TGTGCCAGCAGCCTAACACAGGGGGCAGGGGAGCAGTACTTC. Translated, it gives CASSLTQGAGEQYF.

In its sample, this clonotype was seen many times. The chain joins TRBV7-9 to TRBJ2-7; D may be TRBD1 (6 bases). Germline CDR1 is SEHNR and CDR2 is FQNEAQ (reference sequence). The CDR3 spans 13 residues. The V and J ends lost 3 bases and 5 bases respectively, with 11 bases between them. The CDR3 sequence is CASSLGRGDEQYF. CDR3 sequence (DNA): TGTGCCAGCAGCTTGGGCAGGGGAGACGAGCAGTACTTC.

This clonotype has a count of ten or more. The CDR3 nucleotides read TGTGCCAGCAGCATATCCGGGACAGGTAGGGATGAGCAGTTCTTC. Residues: CASSISGTGRDEQFF. The chain recombines TRBV11-2 with TRBJ2-1; 8 nucleotides agree with TRBD1. After removal of 5 bases from V and 8 bases from J, the junction contained 11 bases not matched to a gene. The CDR3 length is 15 residues. The germline gives CDR1 SGHAT, CDR2 FQNNGV. The whole variable domain, filled in from reference TRBV11-2 and TRBJ2-1, reads EAGVAQSPRYKIIEKRQSVAFWCNPISGHATLYWYQQILGQGPKLLIQFQNNGVVDDSQLPKDRFSAERLKGVDSTLKIQPAKLEDSAVYLCASSISGTGRDEQFFGPGTRLTVL.

This clonotype was found a few times. This chain connects TRBV7-9 to TRBJ2-5; D tentatively reads TRBD1 or TRBD2 (5 bases each). Germline CDR1 is SEHNR and CDR2 is FQNEAQ (reference sequence). Trimming cost V 1 base and J 5 bases, with 17 bases left between them. This CDR3 is built from 16 residues. The CDR3 here is CASSLVGTPRQETQYF. The CDR3 nucleotides are TGTGCCAGCAGCTTAGTCGGGACCCCCCGACAGGAGACCCAGTACTTC. The full variable domain, its missing parts supplied by reference TRBV7-9 and TRBJ2-5, is DTGVSQNPRHKITKRGQNVTFRCDPISEHNRLYWYRQTLGQGPEFLTYFQNEAQLEKSRLLSDRFSAERPKGSFSTLEIQRTEQGDSAMYLCASSLVGTPRQETQYFGPGTRLLVL.

This clonotype was detected a few times. V and J are TRBV11-2 and TRBJ1-1; no definite D call. The CDR3 length is 14 residues. Trimming took 5 bases from V and 5 from J, leaving 15 bases between them. In germline, CDR1 is SGHAT, CDR2 FQNNGV. CDR3 nucleotides: TGTGCCAGCAGCCCACCTAGTGCGGGGACTGAAGCTTTCTTT. As protein: CASSPPSAGTEAFF.

The rearrangement links TRBV6-5 to TRBJ2-7; the D is unclear. Germline V gene sequence: CDR1 MNHEY, CDR2 SVGAGI. CDR3 length equals 14 residues. The ends were cut back, 6 bases at V and 6 bases at J, with 18 bases in the middle. Here the CDR3 DNA reads TGTGCCAGCAGGGCCCTACCCCCGACCCGCGAGCAGTACTTC. Amino acids: CASRALPPTREQYF.